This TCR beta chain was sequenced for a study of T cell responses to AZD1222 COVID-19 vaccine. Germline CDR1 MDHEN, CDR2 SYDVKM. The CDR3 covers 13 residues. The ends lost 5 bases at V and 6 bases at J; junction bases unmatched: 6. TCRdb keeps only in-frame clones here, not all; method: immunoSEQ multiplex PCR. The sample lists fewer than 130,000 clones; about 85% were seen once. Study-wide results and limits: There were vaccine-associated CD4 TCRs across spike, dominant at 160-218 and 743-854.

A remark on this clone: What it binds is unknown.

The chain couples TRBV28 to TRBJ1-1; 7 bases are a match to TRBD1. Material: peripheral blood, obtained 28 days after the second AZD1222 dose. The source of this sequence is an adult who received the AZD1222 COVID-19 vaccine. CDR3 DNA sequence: TGTGCCAGCAGTCCACAGGGGTTATCTGAAGCTTTCTTT. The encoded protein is CASSPQGLSEAFF.